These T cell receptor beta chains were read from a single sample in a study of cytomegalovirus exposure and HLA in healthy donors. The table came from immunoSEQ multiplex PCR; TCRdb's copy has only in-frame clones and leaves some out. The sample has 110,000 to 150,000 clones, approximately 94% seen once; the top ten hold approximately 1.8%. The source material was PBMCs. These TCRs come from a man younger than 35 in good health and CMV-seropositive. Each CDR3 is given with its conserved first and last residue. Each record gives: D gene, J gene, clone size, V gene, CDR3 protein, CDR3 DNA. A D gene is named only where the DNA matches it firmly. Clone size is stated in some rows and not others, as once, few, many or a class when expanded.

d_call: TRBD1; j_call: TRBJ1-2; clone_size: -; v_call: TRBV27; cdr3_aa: CASSQGLNYGYTF; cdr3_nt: TGTGCCAGTTCACAGGGGCTTAACTATGGCTACACCTTC
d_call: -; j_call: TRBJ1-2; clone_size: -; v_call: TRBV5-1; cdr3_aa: CASSLVPIGGDYGYTF; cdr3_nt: TGCGCCAGCAGCTTGGTCCCGATTGGGGGCGACTATGGCTACACCTTC
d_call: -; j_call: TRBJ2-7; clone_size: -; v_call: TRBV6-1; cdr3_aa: CASSAGAVYEQYF; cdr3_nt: TGTGCCAGCAGCGCAGGGGCGGTATACGAGCAGTACTTC
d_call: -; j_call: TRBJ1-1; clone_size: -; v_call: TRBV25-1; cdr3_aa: CASSESMGSNTEAFF; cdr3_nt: TGTGCCAGCAGTGAATCAATGGGGAGTAACACTGAAGCTTTCTTT
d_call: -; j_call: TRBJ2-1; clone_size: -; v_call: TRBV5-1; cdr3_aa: CASSRGQDEQFF; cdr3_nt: TGCGCCAGCAGCAGGGGACAAGATGAGCAGTTCTTC
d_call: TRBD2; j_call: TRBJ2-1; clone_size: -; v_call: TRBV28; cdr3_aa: CASSSLLAGVYNEQFF; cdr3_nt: TGTGCCAGCAGTTCCCTACTAGCGGGAGTCTACAATGAGCAGTTCTTC
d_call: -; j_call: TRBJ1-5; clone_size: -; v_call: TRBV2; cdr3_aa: CASSVPGLNQPQHF; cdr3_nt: TGTGCCAGCAGTGTCCCAGGGTTGAATCAGCCCCAGCATTTT
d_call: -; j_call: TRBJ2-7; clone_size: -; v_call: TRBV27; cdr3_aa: CASSLVGVGSYEQYF; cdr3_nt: TGTGCCAGCAGTTTAGTCGGGGTAGGGTCCTACGAGCAGTACTTC
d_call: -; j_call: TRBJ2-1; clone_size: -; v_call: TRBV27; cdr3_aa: CASSLPRVGYNEQFF; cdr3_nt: TGTGCCAGCAGTTTACCCAGGGTCGGATACAATGAGCAGTTCTTC
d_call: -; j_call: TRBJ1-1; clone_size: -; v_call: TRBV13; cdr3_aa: CASSYITGSGAFF; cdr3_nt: TGTGCCAGCAGCTACATCACAGGTTCCGGAGCTTTCTTT
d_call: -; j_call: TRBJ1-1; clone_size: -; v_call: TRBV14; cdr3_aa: CASSQVQGTEAFF; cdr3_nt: TGTGCCAGCAGCCAAGTCCAGGGTACTGAAGCTTTCTTT
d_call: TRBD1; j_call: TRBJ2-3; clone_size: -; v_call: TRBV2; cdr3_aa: CASSGPDREYSDTQYF; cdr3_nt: TGTGCCAGCAGTGGACCGGACAGGGAGTATTCGGATACGCAGTATTTT
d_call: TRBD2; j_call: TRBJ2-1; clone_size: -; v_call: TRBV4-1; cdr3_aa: CASSQGWTSPNEQFF; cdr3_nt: TGCGCCAGCAGCCAGGGTTGGACTAGTCCCAATGAGCAGTTCTTC
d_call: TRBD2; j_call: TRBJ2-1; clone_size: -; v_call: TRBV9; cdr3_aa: CASSVVGSGRADEQFF; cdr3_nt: TGTGCCAGCAGCGTAGTGGGTAGCGGGAGGGCCGATGAGCAGTTCTTC
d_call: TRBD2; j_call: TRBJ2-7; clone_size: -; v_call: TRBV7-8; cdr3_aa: CASSPWIVAGGTQGYEQYF; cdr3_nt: TGTGCCAGCAGCCCATGGATAGTTGCGGGAGGCACACAAGGCTACGAGCAGTACTTC
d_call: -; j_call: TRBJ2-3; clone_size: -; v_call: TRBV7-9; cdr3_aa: CASSLGLIVGTQYF; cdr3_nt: TGTGCCAGCAGCCTTGGACTAATTGTTGGTACGCAGTATTTT
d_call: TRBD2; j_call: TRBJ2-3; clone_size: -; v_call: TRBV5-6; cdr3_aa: CASSRLLAGGGTDTQYF; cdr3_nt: TGTGCCAGCAGCCGTCTCCTAGCGGGAGGAGGCACAGATACGCAGTATTTT
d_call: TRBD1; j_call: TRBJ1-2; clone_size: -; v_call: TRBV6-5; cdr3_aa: CASSRDSVYGYTF; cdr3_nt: TGTGCCAGCAGCCGGGACAGCGTCTATGGCTACACCTTC
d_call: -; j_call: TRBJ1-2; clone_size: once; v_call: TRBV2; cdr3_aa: CASSPSGYYGYTF; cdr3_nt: TGTGCCAGCAGTCCCTCAGGGTACTATGGCTACACCTTC
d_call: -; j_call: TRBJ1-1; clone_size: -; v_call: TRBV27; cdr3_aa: CASSSGQNTEAFF; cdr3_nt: TGTGCCAGCAGTTCCGGACAGAACACTGAAGCTTTCTTT
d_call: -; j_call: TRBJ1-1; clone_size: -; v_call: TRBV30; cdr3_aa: CAWSVFLPGGAFF; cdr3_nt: TGTGCCTGGAGTGTTTTTCTCCCCGGCGGGGCTTTCTTT
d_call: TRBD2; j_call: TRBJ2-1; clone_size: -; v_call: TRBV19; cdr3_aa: CASSLAGSSYNEQFF; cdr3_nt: TGTGCCAGTAGCTTAGCGGGAAGCTCCTACAATGAGCAGTTCTTC
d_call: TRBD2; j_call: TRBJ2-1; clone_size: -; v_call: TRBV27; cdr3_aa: CASSRGVYNEQFF; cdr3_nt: TGTGCCAGCTCCCGGGGGGTCTACAATGAGCAGTTCTTC
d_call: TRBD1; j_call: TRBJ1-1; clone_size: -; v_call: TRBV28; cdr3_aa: CASSSDRANTEAFF; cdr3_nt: TGTGCCAGCAGTTCTGACAGGGCGAACACTGAAGCTTTCTTT
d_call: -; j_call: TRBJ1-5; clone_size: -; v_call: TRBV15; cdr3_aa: CATSRDVRTAHQPQHF; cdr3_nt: TGTGCCACCAGCAGAGATGTTCGGACAGCACATCAGCCCCAGCATTTT
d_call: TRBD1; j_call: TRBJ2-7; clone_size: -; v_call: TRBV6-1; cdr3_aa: CASWDRGGYEQYF; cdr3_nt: TGTGCCAGCTGGGACAGGGGGGGGTACGAGCAGTACTTC
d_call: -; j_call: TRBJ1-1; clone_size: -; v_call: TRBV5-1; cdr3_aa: CASRVGRGLTEAFF; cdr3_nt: TGCGCCAGCAGGGTTGGTAGGGGTCTCACTGAAGCTTTCTTT
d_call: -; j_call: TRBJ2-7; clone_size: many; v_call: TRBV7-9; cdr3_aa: CASSPSGFLYEQYF; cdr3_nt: TGTGCCAGCAGCCCATCGGGATTCCTCTACGAGCAGTACTTC
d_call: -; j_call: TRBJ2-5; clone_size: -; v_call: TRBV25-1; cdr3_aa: CASSEAGQLGTQYF; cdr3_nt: TGTGCCAGCAGTGAAGCGGGACAGTTAGGGACCCAGTACTTC
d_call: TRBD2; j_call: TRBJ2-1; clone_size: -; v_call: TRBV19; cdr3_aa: CASSIVGTSRKDISSYNEQFF; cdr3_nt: TGTGCCAGTAGTATAGTCGGGACTAGCCGGAAAGACATAAGCTCCTACAATGAGCAGTTCTTC
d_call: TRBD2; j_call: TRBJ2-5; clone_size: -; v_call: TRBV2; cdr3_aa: CASSGLSGSRETQYF; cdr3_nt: TGTGCCAGCAGTGGCTTGAGCGGGAGTAGGGAGACCCAGTACTTC
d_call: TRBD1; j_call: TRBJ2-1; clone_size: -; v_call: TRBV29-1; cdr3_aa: CSVRGVDRAYNEQFF; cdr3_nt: TGCAGCGTTCGCGGCGTGGACAGGGCCTACAATGAGCAGTTCTTC
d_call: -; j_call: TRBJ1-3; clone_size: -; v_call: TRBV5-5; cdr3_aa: CASSRDQGSSGNTIYF; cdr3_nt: TGTGCCAGCAGTCGTGATCAGGGGAGCTCTGGAAACACCATATATTTT
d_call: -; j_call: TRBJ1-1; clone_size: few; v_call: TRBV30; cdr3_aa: CAWFIPPGEAFF; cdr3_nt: TGTGCCTGGTTTATCCCTCCAGGGGAAGCTTTCTTT
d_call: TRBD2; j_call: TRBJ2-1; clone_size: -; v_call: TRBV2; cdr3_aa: CASSGTSGRVYEQFF; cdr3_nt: TGTGCCAGCAGTGGCACTAGCGGGAGAGTCTATGAGCAGTTCTTC
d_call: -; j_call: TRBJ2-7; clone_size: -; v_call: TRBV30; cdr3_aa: CAWSVQGWWDEQYF; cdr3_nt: TGTGCCTGGAGTGTACAGGGATGGTGGGACGAGCAGTACTTC
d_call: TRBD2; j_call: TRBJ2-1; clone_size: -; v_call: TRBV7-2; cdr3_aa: CASSSLAGGGQFF; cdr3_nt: TGTGCCAGCAGCTCCTTAGCGGGAGGGGGACAGTTCTTC
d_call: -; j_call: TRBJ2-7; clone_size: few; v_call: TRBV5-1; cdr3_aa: CASSLAGSYEQYF; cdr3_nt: TGCGCCAGCAGCTTGGCCGGCTCCTACGAGCAGTACTTC
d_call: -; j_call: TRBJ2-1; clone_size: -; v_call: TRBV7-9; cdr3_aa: CASSSQGTLNIDEQFF; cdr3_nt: TGTGCCAGCAGCTCGCAGGGGACCCTTAATATCGATGAGCAGTTCTTC
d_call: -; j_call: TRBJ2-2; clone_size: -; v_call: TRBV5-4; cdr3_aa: CAGRSQTNTGELFF; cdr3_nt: TGTGCCGGCCGGAGTCAGACGAACACCGGGGAGCTGTTTTTT
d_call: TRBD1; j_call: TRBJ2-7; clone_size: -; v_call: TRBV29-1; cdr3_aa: CSVGAGGYEQYF; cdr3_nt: TGCAGCGTTGGTGCAGGGGGTTACGAGCAGTACTTC
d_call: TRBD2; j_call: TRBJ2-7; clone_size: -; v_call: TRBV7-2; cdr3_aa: CASSSTSGRSSQYF; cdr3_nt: TGTGCCAGCAGTTCGACTAGCGGGAGAAGCAGTCAGTACTTC
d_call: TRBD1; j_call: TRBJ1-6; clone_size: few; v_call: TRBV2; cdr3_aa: CASRVTGASPLHF; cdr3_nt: TGTGCCAGCAGGGTTACAGGGGCTTCACCCCTCCACTTT
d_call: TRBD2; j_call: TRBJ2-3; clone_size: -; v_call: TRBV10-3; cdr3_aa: CAISESSGSADTQYF; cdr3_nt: TGTGCCATCAGTGAGTCTAGCGGGAGTGCAGATACGCAGTATTTT
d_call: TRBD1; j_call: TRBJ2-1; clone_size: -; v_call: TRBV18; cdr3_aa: CASSPTANRGYNEQFF; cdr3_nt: TGTGCCAGCTCACCTACCGCGAACAGGGGCTACAATGAGCAGTTCTTC
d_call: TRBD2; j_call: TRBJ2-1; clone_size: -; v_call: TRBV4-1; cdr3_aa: CASSQDRLAGSSYNEQFF; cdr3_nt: TGCGCCAGCAGCCAAGATAGACTAGCGGGTAGCTCCTACAATGAGCAGTTCTTC
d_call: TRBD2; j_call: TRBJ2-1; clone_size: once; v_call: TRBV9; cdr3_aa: CASSVDPGKTGGSYNEQFF; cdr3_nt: TGTGCCAGCAGCGTAGATCCCGGGAAGACGGGAGGGTCCTACAATGAGCAGTTCTTC
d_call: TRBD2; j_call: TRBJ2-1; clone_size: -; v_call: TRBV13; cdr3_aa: CASSSGLAGGWDEQFF; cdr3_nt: TGTGCCAGCAGCTCAGGACTAGCGGGAGGTTGGGATGAGCAGTTCTTC
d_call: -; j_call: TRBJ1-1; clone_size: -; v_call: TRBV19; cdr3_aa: CASSIWDGSGAFF; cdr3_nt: TGTGCCAGTAGTATATGGGACGGGAGTGGAGCTTTCTTT
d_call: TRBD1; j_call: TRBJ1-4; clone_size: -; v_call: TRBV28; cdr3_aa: CASSLGQANEKLFF; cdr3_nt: TGTGCCAGCAGTTTGGGACAGGCTAATGAAAAACTGTTTTTT
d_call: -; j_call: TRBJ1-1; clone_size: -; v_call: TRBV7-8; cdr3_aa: CASSLDTMNTEAFF; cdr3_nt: TGTGCCAGCAGCTTAGACACAATGAACACTGAAGCTTTCTTT
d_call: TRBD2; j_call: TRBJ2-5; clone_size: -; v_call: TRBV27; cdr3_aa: CASSLKAGEPQYF; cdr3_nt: TGTGCCAGCAGTTTAAAAGCGGGAGAGCCCCAGTACTTC
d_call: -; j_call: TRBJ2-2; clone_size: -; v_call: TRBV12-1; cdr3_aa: CASSFVGQGGYTGELFF; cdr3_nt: TGTGCCAGCAGCTTTGTCGGACAGGGAGGATACACCGGGGAGCTGTTTTTT
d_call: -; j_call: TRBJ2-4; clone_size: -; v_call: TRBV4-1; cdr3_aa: CASSLGLAKNIQYF; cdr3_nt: TGCGCCAGCAGCCTTGGACTAGCCAAAAACATTCAGTACTTC
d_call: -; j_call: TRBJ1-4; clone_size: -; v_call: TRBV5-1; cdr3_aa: CASSEGGNEKLFF; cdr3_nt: TGCGCCAGCAGCGAGGGCGGTAATGAAAAACTGTTTTTT
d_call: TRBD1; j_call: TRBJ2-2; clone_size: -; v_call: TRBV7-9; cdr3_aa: CAEPRDRVNTGELFF; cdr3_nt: TGTGCCGAGCCCCGGGACAGGGTTAACACCGGGGAGCTGTTTTTT
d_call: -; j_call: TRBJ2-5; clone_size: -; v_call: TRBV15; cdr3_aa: CATSRVGDQETQYF; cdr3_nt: TGTGCCACCAGCAGAGTCGGGGACCAAGAGACCCAGTACTTC
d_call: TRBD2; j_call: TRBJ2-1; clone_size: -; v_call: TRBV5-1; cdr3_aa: CASSLRASGSRSPPNEQFF; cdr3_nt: TGCGCCAGCAGCTTACGGGCTAGCGGGAGTAGGTCCCCCCCGAATGAGCAGTTCTTC
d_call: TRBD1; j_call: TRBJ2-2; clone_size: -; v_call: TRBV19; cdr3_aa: CASSIWDRAVGELFF; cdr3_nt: TGTGCCAGTAGTATCTGGGACAGGGCGGTTGGGGAGCTGTTTTTT
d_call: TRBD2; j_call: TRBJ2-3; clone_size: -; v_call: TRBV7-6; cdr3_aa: CASSLAQAGNTDTQYF; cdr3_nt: TGTGCCAGCAGCTTAGCCCAAGCGGGAAACACAGATACGCAGTATTTT